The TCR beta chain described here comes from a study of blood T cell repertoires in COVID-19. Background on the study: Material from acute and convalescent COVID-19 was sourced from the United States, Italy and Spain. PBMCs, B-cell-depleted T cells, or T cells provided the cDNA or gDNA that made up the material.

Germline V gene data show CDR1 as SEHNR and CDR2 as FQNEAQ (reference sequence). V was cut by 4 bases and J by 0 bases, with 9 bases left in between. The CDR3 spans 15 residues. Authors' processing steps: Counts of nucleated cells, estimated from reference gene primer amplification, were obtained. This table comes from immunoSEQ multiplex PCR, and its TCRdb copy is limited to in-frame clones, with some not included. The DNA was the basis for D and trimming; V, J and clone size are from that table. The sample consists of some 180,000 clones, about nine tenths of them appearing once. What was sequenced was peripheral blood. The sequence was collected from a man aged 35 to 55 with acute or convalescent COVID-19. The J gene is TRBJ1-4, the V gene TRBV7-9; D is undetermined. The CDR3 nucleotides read TGTGCCAGCAGCTGGAGACCGTCAACTAATGAAAAACTGTTTTTT. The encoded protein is CASSWRPSTNEKLFF.